In its sample, the clone carrying this T cell receptor beta chain was seen once. Looked up from germline, CDR1 is LNHNV and CDR2 is YYDKDF (reference sequence). V was trimmed by 0 bases and J by 1 base, leaving 9 bases between them. The CDR3 length is 16 residues. This sample stems from a study of blood T cell repertoires in COVID-19. Study background: Sites across the United States, Italy and Spain contributed samples from acute and convalescent COVID-19. PBMCs, B-cell-depleted T cells, or T cells provided the cDNA or gDNA that made up the material.

TCRdb keeps only in-frame clones here, not all; method: immunoSEQ multiplex PCR. The sample holds about 100,000 clones, 79% seen once. The J gene is TRBJ2-2, the V gene TRBV15; a possible D gene is TRBD2 (6 bases). Sequenced material: peripheral blood. This receptor was taken from an elderly woman with active or convalescent COVID-19. The CDR3 coding sequence is TGTGCCACCAGCAGAGATTTAGCGGAGAACACCGGGGAGCTGTTTTTT. It codes for CATSRDLAENTGELFF.